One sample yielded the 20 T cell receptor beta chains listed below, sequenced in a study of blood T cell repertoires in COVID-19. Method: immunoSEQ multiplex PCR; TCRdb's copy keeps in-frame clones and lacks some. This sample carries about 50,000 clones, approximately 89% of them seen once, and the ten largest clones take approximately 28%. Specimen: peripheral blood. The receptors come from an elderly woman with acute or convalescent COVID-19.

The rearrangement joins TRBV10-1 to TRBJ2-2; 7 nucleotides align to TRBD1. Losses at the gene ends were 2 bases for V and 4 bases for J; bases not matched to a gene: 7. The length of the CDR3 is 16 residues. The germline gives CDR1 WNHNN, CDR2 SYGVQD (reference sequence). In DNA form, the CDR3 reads TGCGCCAGCAGTGAGAGAGGGGGCCCCCTCACCGGGGAGCTGTTTTTT. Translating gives CASSERGGPLTGELFF.

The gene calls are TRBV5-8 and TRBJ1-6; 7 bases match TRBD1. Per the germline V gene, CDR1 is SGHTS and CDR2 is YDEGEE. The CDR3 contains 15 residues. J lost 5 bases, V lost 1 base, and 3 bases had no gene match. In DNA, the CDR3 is TGTGCCAGCAGCTTGCAGACAGGGAATAATTCACCCCTCCACTTT. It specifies CASSLQTGNNSPLHF.

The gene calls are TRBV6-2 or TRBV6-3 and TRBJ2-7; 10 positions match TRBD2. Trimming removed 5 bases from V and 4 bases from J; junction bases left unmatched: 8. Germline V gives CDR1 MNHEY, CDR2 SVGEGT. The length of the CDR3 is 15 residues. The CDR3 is CASSRDSGGFYEQYV. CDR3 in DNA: TGTGCCAGCAGTCGGGATAGCGGGGGGTTTTACGAGCAGTACGTC.

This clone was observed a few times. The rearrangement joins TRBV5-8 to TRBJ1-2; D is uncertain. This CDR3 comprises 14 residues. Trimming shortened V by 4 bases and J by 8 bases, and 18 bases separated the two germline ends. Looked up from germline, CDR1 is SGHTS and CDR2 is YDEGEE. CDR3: CASSLGPTRVGYTF. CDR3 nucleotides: TGTGCCAGCAGCCTGGGCCCCACTAGGGTCGGCTACACCTTC.

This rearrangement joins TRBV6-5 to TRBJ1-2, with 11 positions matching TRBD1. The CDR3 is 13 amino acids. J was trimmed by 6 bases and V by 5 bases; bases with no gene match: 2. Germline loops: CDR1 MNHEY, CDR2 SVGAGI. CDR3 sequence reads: CASSKGQGDGYTF. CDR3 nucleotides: TGTGCCAGCAGTAAGGGACAGGGGGATGGCTACACCTTC.

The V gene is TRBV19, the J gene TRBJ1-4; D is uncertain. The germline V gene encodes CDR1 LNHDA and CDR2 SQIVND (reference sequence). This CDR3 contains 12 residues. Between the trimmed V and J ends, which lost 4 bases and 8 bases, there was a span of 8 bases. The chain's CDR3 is CASSRAGEKLFF. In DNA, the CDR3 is TGTGCCAGTAGTAGGGCGGGAGAAAAACTGTTTTTT. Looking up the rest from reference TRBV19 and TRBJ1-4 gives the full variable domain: DGGITQSPKYLFRKEGQNVTLSCEQNLNHDAMYWYRQDPGQGLRLIYYSQIVNDFQKGDIAEGYSVSREKKESFPLTVTSAQKNPTAFYLCASSRAGEKLFFGSGTQLSVL.

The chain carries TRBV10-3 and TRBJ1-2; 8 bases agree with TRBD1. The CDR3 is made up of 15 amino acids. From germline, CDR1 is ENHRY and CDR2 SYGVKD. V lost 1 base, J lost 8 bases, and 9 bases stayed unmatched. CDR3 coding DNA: TGTGCCATCAGTGAGTTCCTACAGGGGGAAGAAGGCTACACCTTC. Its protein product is CAISEFLQGEEGYTF.

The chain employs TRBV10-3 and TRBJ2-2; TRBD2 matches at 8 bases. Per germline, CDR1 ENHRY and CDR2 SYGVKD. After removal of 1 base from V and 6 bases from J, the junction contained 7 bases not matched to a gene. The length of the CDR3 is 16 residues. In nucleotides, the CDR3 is TGTGCCATCAGTGAGTTCACGGGGGGGGACGCCGGGGAGCTGTTTTTT. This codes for CAISEFTGGDAGELFF.

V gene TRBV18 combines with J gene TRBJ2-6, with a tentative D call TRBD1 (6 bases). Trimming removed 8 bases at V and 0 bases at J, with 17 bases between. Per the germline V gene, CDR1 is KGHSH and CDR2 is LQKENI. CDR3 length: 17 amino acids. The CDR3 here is CASPAGASTSGANVLTF. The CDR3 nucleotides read TGTGCCAGCCCTGCAGGGGCTTCTACCTCTGGGGCCAACGTCCTGACTTTC.

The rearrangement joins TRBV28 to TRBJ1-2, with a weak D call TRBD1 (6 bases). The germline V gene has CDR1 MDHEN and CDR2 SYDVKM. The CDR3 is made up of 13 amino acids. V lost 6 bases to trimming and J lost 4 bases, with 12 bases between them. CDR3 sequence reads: CASRKTGLYGYTF. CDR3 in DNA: TGTGCCAGCAGGAAAACAGGGCTCTATGGCTACACCTTC.

The CDR3 region has the DNA TGTGCCAGCTCACCGAGGGGCGGGGCAGATACGCAGTATTTT. Translation gives CASSPRGGADTQYF. This sequence joins TRBV18 and TRBJ2-3, with D perhaps matching TRBD2 (6 bases). Per the germline V gene, CDR1 is KGHSH and CDR2 is LQKENI. The V and J ends lost 3 bases and 4 bases respectively, with 11 bases between them. The CDR3 has 14 amino acids.

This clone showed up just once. CDR3 sequence: CASSLGGANTEAFF. The CDR3 region has the DNA TGTGCCAGCAGCTTGGGGGGAGCGAACACTGAAGCTTTCTTT. The V gene is TRBV7-8, the J gene TRBJ1-1; tentatively, D is TRBD1 (5 bases). CDR3 size: 14 residues. Trimming removed 3 bases at V and 1 base at J, with 9 bases between. CDR1 is SGHVS and CDR2 is FQNEAQ in the germline V gene.

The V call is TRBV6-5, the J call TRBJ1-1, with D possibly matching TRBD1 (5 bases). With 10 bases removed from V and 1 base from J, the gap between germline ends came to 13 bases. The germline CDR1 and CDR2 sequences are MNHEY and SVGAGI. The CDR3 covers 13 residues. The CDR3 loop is CATRRGENTEAFF. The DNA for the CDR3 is TGTGCCACCCGGCGGGGGGAGAACACTGAAGCTTTCTTT.

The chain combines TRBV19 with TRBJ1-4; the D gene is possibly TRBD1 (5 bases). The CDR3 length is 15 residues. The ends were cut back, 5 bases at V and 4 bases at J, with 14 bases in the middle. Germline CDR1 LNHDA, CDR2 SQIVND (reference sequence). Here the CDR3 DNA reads TGTGCCAGTAGTCGCTCCCGGGGGAGTAATGAAAAACTGTTTTTT. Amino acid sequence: CASSRSRGSNEKLFF.

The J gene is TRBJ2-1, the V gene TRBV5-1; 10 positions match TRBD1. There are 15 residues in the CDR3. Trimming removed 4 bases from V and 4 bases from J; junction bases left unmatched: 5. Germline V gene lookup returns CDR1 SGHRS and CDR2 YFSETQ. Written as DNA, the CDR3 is TGCGCCAGCAGCCGACAGGGGGCCCTATACAATGAGCAGTTCTTC. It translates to CASSRQGALYNEQFF.

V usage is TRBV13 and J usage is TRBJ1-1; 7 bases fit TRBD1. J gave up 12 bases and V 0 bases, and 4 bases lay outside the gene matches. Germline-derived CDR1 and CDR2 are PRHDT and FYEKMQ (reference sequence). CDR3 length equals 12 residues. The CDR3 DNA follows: TGTGCCAGCAGCTTAGGGACAGGGAGGACTTTCTTT. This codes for CASSLGTGRTFF.

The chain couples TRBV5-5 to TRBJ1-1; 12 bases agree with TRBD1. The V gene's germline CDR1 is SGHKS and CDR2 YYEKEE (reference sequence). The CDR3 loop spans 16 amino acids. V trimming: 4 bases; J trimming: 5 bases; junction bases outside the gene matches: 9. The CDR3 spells CASSPGTGGDFTEAFF. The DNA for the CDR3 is TGTGCCAGCAGCCCAGGGACAGGGGGCGATTTTACTGAAGCTTTCTTT. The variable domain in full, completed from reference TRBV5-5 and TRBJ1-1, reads DAGVTQSPTHLIKTRGQQVTLRCSPISGHKSVSWYQQVLGQGPQFIFQYYEKEERGRGNFPDRFSARQFPNYSSELNVNALLLGDSALYLCASSPGTGGDFTEAFFGQGTRLTVV.

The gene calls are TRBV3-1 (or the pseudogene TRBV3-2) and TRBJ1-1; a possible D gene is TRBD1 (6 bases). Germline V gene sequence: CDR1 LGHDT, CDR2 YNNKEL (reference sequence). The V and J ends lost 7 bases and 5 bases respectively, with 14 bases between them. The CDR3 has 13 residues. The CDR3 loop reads CASTTPRGTEAFF. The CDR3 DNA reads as TGTGCCAGCACCACCCCGAGGGGGACTGAAGCTTTCTTT.

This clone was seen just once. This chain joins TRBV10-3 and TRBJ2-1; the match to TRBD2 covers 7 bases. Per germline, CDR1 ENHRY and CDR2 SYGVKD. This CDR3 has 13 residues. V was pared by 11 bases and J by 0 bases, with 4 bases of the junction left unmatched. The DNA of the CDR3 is TGTGCCGTCCGGGGGGTCTCCTACAATGAGCAGTTCTTC. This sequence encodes CAVRGVSYNEQFF.

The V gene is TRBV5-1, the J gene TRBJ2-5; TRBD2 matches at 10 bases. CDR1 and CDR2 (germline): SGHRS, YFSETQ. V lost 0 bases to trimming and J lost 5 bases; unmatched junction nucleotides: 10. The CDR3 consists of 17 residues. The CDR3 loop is CASSLVASGGMGETQYF. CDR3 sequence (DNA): TGCGCCAGCAGCTTGGTCGCTAGCGGGGGTATGGGCGAGACCCAGTACTTC.